The present T cell receptor (beta chain) was sequenced within a study of CD8 T cell repertoires and HIV-1 epitope variants. Study as a whole: Separate from the cultures, 1M uncultured T cells served as baseline.

This CDR3 region has 14 residues. V lost 5 bases and J lost 2, with 12 bases in between. Germline loops: CDR1 MNHEY, CDR2 SVGAGI. This clone was picked up a small number of times. Its antigen remains unknown. Generated by immunoSEQ multiplex PCR, the TCRdb table keeps only in-frame clones and is missing some. The table lists fewer than 6,500 clones, 60% to 80% of them singletons. Material for sequencing was cultured CD8+ T cells derived from PBMCs. The V call is TRBV6-5, the J call TRBJ1-1, with D unclear. This clonotype was obtained from a male donor with HIV. The CDR3, as DNA: TGTGCCAGCAGTATCGGTGAGATCAACACTGAAGCTTTCTTT. Its protein product is CASSIGEINTEAFF.